This TCR beta chain was documented in a study of blood T cell repertoires in COVID-19. Germline V gene data show CDR1 as LNHDA and CDR2 as SQIVND (reference sequence). The CDR3 loop spans 16 amino acids. V was clipped by 4 bases and J by 0 bases, with 16 bases between them. Sequencing was performed with immunoSEQ multiplex PCR; in TCRdb, only in-frame clones are kept and a portion is missing. There are about 210,000 clones in the sample; approximately 80% occur only once, and over 6% lies in the top ten. The receptor was isolated from a woman of 80 years or more with COVID-19, enrolled during active disease. What was sequenced was peripheral blood. The rearrangement links TRBV19 to TRBJ2-7; D may be TRBD1 (5 bases). The CDR3: CASSTKPTGDSYEQYF. In DNA, the CDR3 is TGTGCCAGTAGTACAAAGCCCACAGGTGACTCCTACGAGCAGTACTTC.